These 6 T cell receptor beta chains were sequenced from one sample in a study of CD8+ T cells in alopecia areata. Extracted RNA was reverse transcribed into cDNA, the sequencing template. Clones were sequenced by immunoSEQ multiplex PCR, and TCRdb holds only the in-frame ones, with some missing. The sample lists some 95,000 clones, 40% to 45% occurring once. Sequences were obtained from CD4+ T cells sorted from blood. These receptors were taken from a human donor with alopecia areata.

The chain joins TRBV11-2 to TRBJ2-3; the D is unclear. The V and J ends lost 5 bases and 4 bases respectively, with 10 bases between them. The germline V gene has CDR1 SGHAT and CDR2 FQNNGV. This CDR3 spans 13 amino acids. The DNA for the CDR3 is TGTGCCAGCAGCCTTGGACCGGCAGATACGCAGTATTTT. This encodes CASSLGPADTQYF.

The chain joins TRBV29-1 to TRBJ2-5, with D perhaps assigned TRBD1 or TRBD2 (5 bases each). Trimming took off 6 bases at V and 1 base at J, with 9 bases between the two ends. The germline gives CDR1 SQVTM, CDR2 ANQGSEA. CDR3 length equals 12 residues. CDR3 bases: TGCAGCGTGGGGGAGCTCCAAGAGACCCAGTACTTC. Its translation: CSVGELQETQYF.

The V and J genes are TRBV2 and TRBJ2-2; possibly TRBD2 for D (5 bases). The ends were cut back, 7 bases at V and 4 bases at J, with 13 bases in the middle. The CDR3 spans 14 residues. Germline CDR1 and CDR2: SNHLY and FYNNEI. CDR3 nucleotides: TGTGCCAGCACCGGGCTAGCAGGCACCGGGGAGCTGTTTTTT. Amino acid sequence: CASTGLAGTGELFF.

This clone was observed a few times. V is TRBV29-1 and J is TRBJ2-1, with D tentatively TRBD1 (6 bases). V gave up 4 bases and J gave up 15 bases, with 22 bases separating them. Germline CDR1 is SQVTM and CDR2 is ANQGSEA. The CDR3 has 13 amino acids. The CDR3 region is CSVVGGLRDTLFF. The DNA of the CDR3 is TGCAGCGTTGTTGGTGGCCTCCGGGACACCTTGTTCTTC.

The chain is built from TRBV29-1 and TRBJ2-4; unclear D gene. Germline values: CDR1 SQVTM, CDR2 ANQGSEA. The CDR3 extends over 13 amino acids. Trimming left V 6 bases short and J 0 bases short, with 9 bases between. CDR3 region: CSVRALAKNIQYF. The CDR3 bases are TGCAGCGTCCGCGCCTTAGCCAAAAACATTCAGTACTTC. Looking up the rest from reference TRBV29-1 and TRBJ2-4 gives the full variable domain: SAVISQKPSRDICQRGTSLTIQCQVDSQVTMMFWYRQQPGQSLTLIATANQGSEATYESGFVIDKFPISRPNLTFSTLTVSNMSPEDSSIYLCSVRALAKNIQYFGAGTRLSVL.

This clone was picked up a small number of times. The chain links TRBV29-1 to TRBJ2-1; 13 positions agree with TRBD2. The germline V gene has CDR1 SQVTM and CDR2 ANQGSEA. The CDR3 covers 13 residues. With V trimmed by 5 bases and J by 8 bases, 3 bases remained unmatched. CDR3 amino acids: CSVRTSGSYEQFF. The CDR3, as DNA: TGCAGCGTTCGGACTAGCGGGAGCTATGAGCAGTTCTTC.